A selection of T cell receptor beta chains follows, all from one sample in a study of shared clonotypes between healthy human individuals. TCRdb's copy holds only in-frame clones and misses some; the assay was immunoSEQ multiplex PCR. In the table there are fewer than 600,000 clones, about 80% of which are singletons. Specimen: PBMCs. The receptors were gathered from a woman aged 40 to 50 in good health. Some clones in this sample may be carry-over from other donors' samples. CDR3s include the opening cysteine and the closing phenylalanine or tryptophan. The order of the fields is J gene, V gene, D gene, clone size, CDR3 protein, CDR3 DNA. A D gene is named only where the DNA matches it firmly. Expanded clones are given a class, and other clones once, few, many or no size at all.

J gene: TRBJ1-2
V gene: TRBV30
D gene: TRBD1
clone size: .
CDR3 protein: CALVGGPLPTGVYTF
CDR3 DNA: TGTGCCTTGGTGGGGGGTCCCCTACCCACAGGGGTCTACACCTTC

J gene: TRBJ1-5
V gene: TRBV19
D gene: TRBD1
clone size: few
CDR3 protein: CASSIRRQGANQPQHF
CDR3 DNA: TGTGCCAGTAGTATACGGCGACAGGGGGCCAATCAGCCCCAGCATTTT

J gene: TRBJ1-5
V gene: TRBV2
D gene: TRBD1
clone size: once
CDR3 protein: CASRQYLTGARPQHF
CDR3 DNA: TGTGCCAGCAGACAATACTTAACAGGGGCCCGGCCCCAGCATTTT

J gene: TRBJ2-7
V gene: TRBV27
D gene: .
clone size: .
CDR3 protein: CASITAGRPNF
CDR3 DNA: TGTGCCAGCATCACCGCGGGACGGCCAAACTTC

J gene: TRBJ1-1
V gene: TRBV27
D gene: .
clone size: .
CDR3 protein: CACRDPWSTEAFF
CDR3 DNA: TGTGCCTGCCGGGACCCTTGGAGCACTGAAGCTTTCTTT

J gene: TRBJ2-2
V gene: TRBV25-1
D gene: .
clone size: .
CDR3 protein: CASNTVEGGAGELFF
CDR3 DNA: TGTGCCAGCAATACAGTCGAGGGGGGGGCCGGGGAGCTGTTTTTT

J gene: TRBJ2-5
V gene: TRBV30
D gene: .
clone size: .
CDR3 protein: CAWSGGLEETQYF
CDR3 DNA: TGTGCCTGGAGCGGGGGACTGGAAGAGACCCAGTACTTC

J gene: TRBJ1-2
V gene: TRBV19
D gene: .
clone size: .
CDR3 protein: CASSIEAGTYGYTF
CDR3 DNA: TGTGCCAGTAGTATAGAGGCAGGTACCTATGGCTACACCTTC

J gene: TRBJ2-3
V gene: TRBV15
D gene: TRBD2
clone size: once
CDR3 protein: CATSRGTSGSMDTQYF
CDR3 DNA: TGTGCCACCAGCAGAGGGACTAGCGGGAGCATGGATACGCAGTATTTT

J gene: TRBJ2-7
V gene: TRBV5-4
D gene: TRBD1
clone size: .
CDR3 protein: CASSKGQGLVDEQYF
CDR3 DNA: TGTGCCAGCAGCAAGGGACAGGGGCTTGTTGACGAGCAGTACTTC

J gene: TRBJ2-1
V gene: TRBV29-1
D gene: TRBD2
clone size: .
CDR3 protein: CSVWTSRGRGEQFF
CDR3 DNA: TGCAGCGTCTGGACTAGCAGAGGGAGGGGTGAGCAGTTCTTC

J gene: TRBJ2-1
V gene: TRBV2
D gene: .
clone size: .
CDR3 protein: CASTPRSGSSYNEQFF
CDR3 DNA: TGTGCCAGCACCCCAAGGAGCGGTAGCTCCTACAATGAGCAGTTCTTC

J gene: TRBJ2-3
V gene: TRBV11-2
D gene: .
clone size: .
CDR3 protein: CASSLGGITDTQYF
CDR3 DNA: TGTGCCAGCAGCTTGGGCGGGATAACAGATACGCAGTATTTT

J gene: TRBJ2-5
V gene: TRBV5-1
D gene: .
clone size: few
CDR3 protein: CASSLLTGYQETQYF
CDR3 DNA: TGCGCCAGCAGCTTGTTAACAGGGTACCAAGAGACCCAGTACTTC

J gene: TRBJ1-3
V gene: TRBV18
D gene: .
clone size: few
CDR3 protein: CASSPTPIGNTIYF
CDR3 DNA: TGTGCCAGCTCACCCACCCCGATTGGAAACACCATATATTTT

J gene: TRBJ2-5
V gene: TRBV2
D gene: .
clone size: .
CDR3 protein: CASSDRGETQYF
CDR3 DNA: TGTGCCAGCAGTGATAGGGGGGAGACCCAGTACTTC

J gene: TRBJ1-3
V gene: TRBV7-2
D gene: TRBD1
clone size: .
CDR3 protein: CASSFLGTGTSGNTIYF
CDR3 DNA: TGTGCCAGCAGCTTTTTAGGGACAGGGACTTCGGGAAACACCATATATTTT

J gene: TRBJ2-7
V gene: TRBV10-1
D gene: TRBD2
clone size: many
CDR3 protein: CASSPSTSGISYEQYF
CDR3 DNA: TGCGCCAGCAGTCCTTCTACTAGCGGGATCTCCTACGAGCAGTACTTC

J gene: TRBJ2-1
V gene: TRBV29-1
D gene: .
clone size: .
CDR3 protein: CSVEENGGKFF
CDR3 DNA: TGCAGCGTTGAAGAGAACGGGGGCAAGTTCTTC